This T cell receptor beta chain was documented in a study of T cell repertoires in cytomegalovirus infection. As for the study in general: Public TCR beta signatures marked donors with CMV infection and the matching HLA. Study-wide results and caveats: Totalled public TCR beta family frequency picked out people who carried CMV plus the relevant HLA. Predominance within the ex vivo response was attributable to HLA-C-restricted CMV-specific TCR beta clonotypes.

This clonotype was observed a handful of times. The target antigen is unknown. TCRdb called the reads again in MiXCR, with one record for every CDR3 protein. The sample yields roughly 250,000 distinct CDR3 sequences, approximately 13% seen once. The receptor comes from a human donor in good health (CMV status not recorded). Some clones in this sample may be carry-over from other donors' samples. What was sequenced was PBMCs.

The CDR3, as DNA: TGTGCCAGCAAATTGAGGGCGGGGGGAACGAACACTGAAGCTTTCTTT. It codes for CASKLRAGGTNTEAFF. The V gene is TRBV6-2 or TRBV6-3, the J gene TRBJ1-1, with D possibly matching TRBD1 (5 bases). V was cut by 7 bases and J by 1 base, with 19 bases left in between. Per the germline V gene, CDR1 is MNHEY and CDR2 is SVGEGT. The CDR3 has 16 amino acids.